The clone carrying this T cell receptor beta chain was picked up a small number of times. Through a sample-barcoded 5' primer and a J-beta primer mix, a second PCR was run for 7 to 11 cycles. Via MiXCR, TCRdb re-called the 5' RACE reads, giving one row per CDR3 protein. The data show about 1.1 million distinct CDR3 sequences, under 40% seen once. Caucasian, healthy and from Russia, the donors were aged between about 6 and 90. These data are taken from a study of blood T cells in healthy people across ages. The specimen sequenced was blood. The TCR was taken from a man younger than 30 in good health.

The CDR3: CASSQDEAIRGVNTEAFF. CDR3 coding DNA: TGTGCCAGCAGCCAAGATGAAGCGATCAGGGGGGTGAACACTGAAGCTTTCTTT. This sequence joins TRBV14 and TRBJ1-1; TRBD1 agrees at 7 bases. With V trimmed by 0 bases and J by 0 bases, 10 bases remained unmatched. The CDR3 has 18 residues. Per germline, CDR1 SGHDN and CDR2 FVKESK.